This is a list of T cell receptor beta chains from one sample in a study of cytotoxic CD8 clonotypes in ibrutinib-treated CLL. TCRdb's table, derived via immunoSEQ multiplex PCR, lists solely in-frame clones and lacks some. This sample yields nearly 25,000 clones, of which 65% to 80% are seen a single time; approximately 46% belongs to the top ten. The sample consisted of PBMCs, taken after 12 months of ibrutinib treatment. The receptors were gathered from a human donor with chronic lymphocytic leukemia. CDR3s include the opening cysteine and the closing phenylalanine or tryptophan. The order of the fields is clone size, D gene, V gene, J gene, CDR3 DNA, CDR3 protein. A D gene is named only where the DNA matches it firmly. Clone size, where shown, is once, few, many, or a class for clones that have expanded.

-	TRBD1	TRBV28	TRBJ1-4	TGTGCCAGCAGTCCGACTCCGGGACAGGGTTTGAGGAAACTGTTTTTT	CASSPTPGQGLRKLFF
-	-	TRBV7-3	TRBJ1-5	TGTGCCAGCAGCTTAGGGTCCGGTCAGCCCCAGCATTTT	CASSLGSGQPQHF
few	-	TRBV7-9	TRBJ1-2	TGTGCCAGCAGCCGGAAGATAGCTAACTATGGCTACACCTTC	CASSRKIANYGYTF
-	TRBD1	TRBV5-1	TRBJ1-3	TGCGCCAGCAGCCCCGTACAGGGGGCTGGTGGAAACACCATATATTTT	CASSPVQGAGGNTIYF
-	-	TRBV7-9	TRBJ2-4	TGTGCCAGCAGCCCGAGAACCGGGGGTAGCGTTGACAAAAACATTCAGTACTTC	CASSPRTGGSVDKNIQYF
-	-	TRBV5-1	TRBJ2-2	TGCGCCAGCAGCTTTTACTTCGGAGGGGAGCTGTTTTTT	CASSFYFGGELFF
-	-	TRBV27	TRBJ2-7	TGTGCCAGCAGTTTTGGGACGGGGGGCGGGTACGAGCAGTACTTC	CASSFGTGGGYEQYF
-	-	TRBV9	TRBJ1-3	TGTGCCAGCAGCGTAGTGGGGGCGCAAGGAAACACCATATATTTT	CASSVVGAQGNTIYF
-	-	TRBV6-5	TRBJ1-2	TGTGCCAGCAGGAGGGTGGGTAACTATGGCTACACCTTC	CASRRVGNYGYTF
few	TRBD1	TRBV5-4	TRBJ2-2	TGTGCCAGCAGCTCACGACAGGGACGGGGCGGGGAGCTGTTTTTT	CASSSRQGRGGELFF
-	TRBD1	TRBV6-1	TRBJ1-4	TGTGCCACCGCCCGGGACAGGGATGAAAAACTGTTTTTT	CATARDRDEKLFF
-	-	TRBV7-2	TRBJ1-5	TGTGCCAGCAGTCCAGGGGGCAATCAGCCCCAGCATTTT	CASSPGGNQPQHF
-	-	TRBV28	TRBJ2-2	TGTGCCAGCAGTCTCCGGGACGCCCGCACCGGGGAGCTGTTTTTT	CASSLRDARTGELFF
-	-	TRBV7-2	TRBJ1-1	TGTGCCAGCAGCTCCGTGGGACGTGGGACTGAAGCTTTCTTT	CASSSVGRGTEAFF
-	-	TRBV28	TRBJ1-3	TGTGCCAGCAAGTTCTCCCTAGGAGGAAACACCATATATTTT	CASKFSLGGNTIYF
once	-	TRBV27	TRBJ2-1	TGTGCCAGCTTTTACTCGGTCAGCTCCTACAATGAGCAGTTCTTC	CASFYSVSSYNEQFF
-	-	TRBV19	TRBJ1-1	TGTGCCAGTAGACTCCTCAGGGAGACCACTGAAGCTTTCTTT	CASRLLRETTEAFF
-	-	TRBV29-1	TRBJ2-1	TGCAGCGTGGGGAGGTCCCTAACAGGGAATGAGCAGTTCTTC	CSVGRSLTGNEQFF
once	-	TRBV2	TRBJ1-6	TGTGCCAGCAGGGGCGGGGGACTTAGTTCACCCCTCCACTTT	CASRGGGLSSPLHF
-	TRBD1	TRBV7-8	TRBJ1-1	TGTGCCAGCAGCCAAAGACAGGGACTGAACACTGAAGCTTTCTTT	CASSQRQGLNTEAFF
-	-	TRBV5-4	TRBJ2-3	TGTGCCAGCAGCTTTGGGGCAGATACGCAGTATTTT	CASSFGADTQYF
-	TRBD1	TRBV7-9	TRBJ2-7	TGTGCCAGCAGCTTCGGGACAGGGCTGGAGTACTTC	CASSFGTGLEYF
few	-	TRBV29-1	TRBJ2-2	TGCAGCGCTGGACAAAACACCGGGGAGCTGTTTTTT	CSAGQNTGELFF
-	TRBD2	TRBV14	TRBJ2-7	TGTGCCAGCAGCACTAGCGGGGGGCTCTCCTACGAGCAGTACTTC	CASSTSGGLSYEQYF
-	-	TRBV30	TRBJ1-2	TGTGCCTGGGGGATTGAGGGCTACACCTTC	CAWGIEGYTF
once	TRBD2	TRBV27	TRBJ2-7	TGTGCCAGCAGTTTAGCGGGGGGGGTCACCTACGAGCAGTACTTC	CASSLAGGVTYEQYF
-	-	TRBV7-3	TRBJ2-7	TGTGCCAGCAGCTTAAACCAGGGGCACCCCCAGTGCTTC	CASSLNQGHPQCF
-	-	TRBV5-1	TRBJ1-5	TGCGCCAGCAGCTTCCGGGACCCTAGGAAGGAACCCCAGCATTTT	CASSFRDPRKEPQHF
-	TRBD2	TRBV5-1	TRBJ2-3	TGCGCCAGCAGCTTGGTACCCAGGGCGGGGGACGATACGCAGTATTTT	CASSLVPRAGDDTQYF
-	-	TRBV7-2	TRBJ2-5	TGTGCCAGCAGCTTAAGTGGGTTCCAAGAGACCCAGTACTTC	CASSLSGFQETQYF
-	TRBD2	TRBV11-2	TRBJ2-7	TGTGCCAGCAGCTTTGCGGGGGGGCCAGAGGAGCAGTACTTC	CASSFAGGPEEQYF
-	-	TRBV30	TRBJ1-1	TGTGCCTGGAGTAGAAGGACGGTGGGGGGCACTGAAGCTTTCTTT	CAWSRRTVGGTEAFF
-	-	TRBV6-1	TRBJ1-2	TGTGCCAGCAGTGAATCCGAAGACTATGGCTACACCTTC	CASSESEDYGYTF
-	-	TRBV28	TRBJ1-5	TGTGCCAGCAGTACCGATGGGGCTTATAGCAATCAGCCCCAGCATTTT	CASSTDGAYSNQPQHF
-	-	TRBV5-1	TRBJ2-7	TGCGCCAGCAGCTTGACAGTTACCTACGAGCAGTACTTC	CASSLTVTYEQYF
-	TRBD1	TRBV30	TRBJ2-1	TGTGCCTGGGCCCCTTGGACAGGGGTTACAAATGAGCAGTTCTTC	CAWAPWTGVTNEQFF
few	-	TRBV4-2	TRBJ1-2	TGTGCCAGCAGCCAAGACCTCCCAGGGGATGGCTACACCTTC	CASSQDLPGDGYTF
few	-	TRBV5-1	TRBJ2-3	TGCGCCAGCAGCTTGATAGATACGCAGTATTTT	CASSLIDTQYF
few	-	TRBV27	TRBJ2-1	TGTGCCAGCAGTGTCGGGGGCCCCTACAATGAGCAGTTCTTC	CASSVGGPYNEQFF
-	-	TRBV25-1	TRBJ1-4	TGTGCCAGCAGTGGCCGTGTGTGGGAAAAACTGTTTTTT	CASSGRVWEKLFF